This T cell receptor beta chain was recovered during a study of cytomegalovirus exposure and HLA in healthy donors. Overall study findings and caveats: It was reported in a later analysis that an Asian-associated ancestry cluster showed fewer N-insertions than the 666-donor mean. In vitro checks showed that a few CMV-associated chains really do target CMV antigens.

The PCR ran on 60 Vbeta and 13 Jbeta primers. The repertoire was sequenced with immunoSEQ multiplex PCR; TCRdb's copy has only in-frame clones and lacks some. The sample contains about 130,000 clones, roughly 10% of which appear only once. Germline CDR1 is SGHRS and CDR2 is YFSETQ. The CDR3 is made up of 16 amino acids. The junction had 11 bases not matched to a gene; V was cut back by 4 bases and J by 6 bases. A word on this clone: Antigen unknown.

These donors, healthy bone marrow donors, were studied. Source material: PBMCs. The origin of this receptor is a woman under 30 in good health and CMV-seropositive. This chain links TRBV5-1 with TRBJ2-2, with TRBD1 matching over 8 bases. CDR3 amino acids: CASSDRTGNPPGELFF. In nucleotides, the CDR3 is TGCGCCAGCAGCGACAGGACAGGGAATCCCCCCGGGGAGCTGTTTTTT. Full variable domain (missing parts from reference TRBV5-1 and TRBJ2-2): KAGVTQTPRYLIKTRGQQVTLSCSPISGHRSVSWYQQTPGQGLQFLFEYFSETQRNKGNFPGRFSGRQFSNSRSEMNVSTLELGDSALYLCASSDRTGNPPGELFFGEGSRLTVL.